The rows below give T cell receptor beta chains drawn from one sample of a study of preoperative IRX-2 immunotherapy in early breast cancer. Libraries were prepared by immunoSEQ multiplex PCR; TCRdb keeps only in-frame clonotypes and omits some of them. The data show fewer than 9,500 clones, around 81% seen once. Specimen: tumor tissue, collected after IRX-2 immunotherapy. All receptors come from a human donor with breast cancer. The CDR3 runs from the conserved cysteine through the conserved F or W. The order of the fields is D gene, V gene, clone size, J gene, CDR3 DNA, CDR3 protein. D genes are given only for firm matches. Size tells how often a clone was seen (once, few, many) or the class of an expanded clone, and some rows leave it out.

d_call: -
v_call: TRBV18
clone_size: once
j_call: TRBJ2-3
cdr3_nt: TGTGCCAGCTCACCAGAACTCCTCACAGATACGCAGTATTTT
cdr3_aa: CASSPELLTDTQYF

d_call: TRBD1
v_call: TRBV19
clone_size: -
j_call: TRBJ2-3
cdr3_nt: TGTGCCAGTAGTGCATGGACAGGGTATACAGATACGCAGTATTTT
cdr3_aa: CASSAWTGYTDTQYF

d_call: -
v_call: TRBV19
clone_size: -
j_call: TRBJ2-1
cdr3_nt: TGTGCCACCAGACCGGACCCGAGCTCCTACAATGAGCAGTTCTTC
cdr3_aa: CATRPDPSSYNEQFF

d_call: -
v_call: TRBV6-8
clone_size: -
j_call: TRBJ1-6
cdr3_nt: TGTGCCAGCCGCGAAGGACATTCACCCCTCCACTTT
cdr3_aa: CASREGHSPLHF

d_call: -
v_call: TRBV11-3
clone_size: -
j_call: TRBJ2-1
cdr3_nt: TGTGCCAGCAGCGAATCAGGCGGCGGGTTGGATGAGCAGTTCTTC
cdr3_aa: CASSESGGGLDEQFF

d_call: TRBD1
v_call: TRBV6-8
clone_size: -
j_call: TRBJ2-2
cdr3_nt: TGTGCCAGCAGTATAGTCGGGGGACAGGGCGGGGAGCTGTTTTTT
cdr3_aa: CASSIVGGQGGELFF

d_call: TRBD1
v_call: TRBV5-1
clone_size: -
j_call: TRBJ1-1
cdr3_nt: TGCGCCAGCAGCATCGGGACAGGAGGAGGTGAAGCTTTCTTT
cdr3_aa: CASSIGTGGGEAFF

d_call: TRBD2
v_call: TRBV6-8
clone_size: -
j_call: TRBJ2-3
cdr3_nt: TGTGCCAGCAGTTACTCGGCTAGCGGGGGTCATGGGGATACGCAGTATTTT
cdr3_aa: CASSYSASGGHGDTQYF

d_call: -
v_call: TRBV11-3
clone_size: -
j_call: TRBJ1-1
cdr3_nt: TGTGCCAGCAGCCCCCCACGGGCGAGGGGATCTATGGCTTTCTTT
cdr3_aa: CASSPPRARGSMAFF

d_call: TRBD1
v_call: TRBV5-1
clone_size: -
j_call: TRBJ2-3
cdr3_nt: TGCGCCAGCAGCCCCACACCGGGACAGGGAGGTTCAGATACGCAGTATTTT
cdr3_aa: CASSPTPGQGGSDTQYF

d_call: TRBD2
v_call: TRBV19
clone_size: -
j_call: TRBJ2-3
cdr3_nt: TGTGCCAGTAGTACCGGGACTAGCGGAACCTCCCCCACAGATACGCAGTATTTT
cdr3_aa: CASSTGTSGTSPTDTQYF

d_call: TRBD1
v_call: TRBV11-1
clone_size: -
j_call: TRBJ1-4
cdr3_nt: TGTGCCAGCAGCCCCCTAGGTTTCAGGACAGGCTACGAAAAACTGTTTTTT
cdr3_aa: CASSPLGFRTGYEKLFF

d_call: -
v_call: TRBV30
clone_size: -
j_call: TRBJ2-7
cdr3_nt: TGTGCCTGGAAGACGGCCCAGGGCGAGCAGTACTTC
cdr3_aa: CAWKTAQGEQYF

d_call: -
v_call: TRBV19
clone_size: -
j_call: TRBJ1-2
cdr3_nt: TGTGCCAGTACCGTGGCGGGGGTGTTCGATGGCTACACCTTC
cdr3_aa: CASTVAGVFDGYTF

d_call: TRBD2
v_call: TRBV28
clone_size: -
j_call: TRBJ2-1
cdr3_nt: TGTGCCAGCCATCGTGCGGGGGAGCCCCAGTGGGCCTACAATGAGCAGTTCTTC
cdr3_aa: CASHRAGEPQWAYNEQFF

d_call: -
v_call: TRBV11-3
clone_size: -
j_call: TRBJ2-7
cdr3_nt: TGTGCCAGCAGCCCCGGGACAAGCTCCTACGAGCAGTACTTC
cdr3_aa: CASSPGTSSYEQYF

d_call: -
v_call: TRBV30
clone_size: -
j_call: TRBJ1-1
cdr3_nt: TGTGCCTGGACCCGGATCGACGCGCGGACTGAAGCTTTCTTT
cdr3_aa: CAWTRIDARTEAFF

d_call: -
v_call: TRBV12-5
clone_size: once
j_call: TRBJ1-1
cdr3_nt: TGTGCCAGCGGGAGACAGCTTACGAACACTGAAGCTTTCTTT
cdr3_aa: CASGRQLTNTEAFF

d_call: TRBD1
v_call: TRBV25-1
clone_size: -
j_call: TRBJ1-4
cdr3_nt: TGTGCCAGTACAAGGACAGGGCGTAATGAAAAACTGTTTTTT
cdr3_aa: CASTRTGRNEKLFF

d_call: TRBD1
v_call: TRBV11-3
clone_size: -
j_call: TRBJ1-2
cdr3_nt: TGTGCCAGCAGCCTGACAGGGGTCGACTATGGCTACACCTTC
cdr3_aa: CASSLTGVDYGYTF

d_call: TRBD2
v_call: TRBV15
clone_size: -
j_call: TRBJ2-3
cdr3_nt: TGTGCCACCAGCAGAGTGGGCAGCGGGGGGGCAGATACGCAGTATTTT
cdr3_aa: CATSRVGSGGADTQYF

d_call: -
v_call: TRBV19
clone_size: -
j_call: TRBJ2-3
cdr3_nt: TGTGCCAGTAGTAGCGGGTCTAGCCCTTCAGATACGCAGTATTTT
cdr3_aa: CASSSGSSPSDTQYF

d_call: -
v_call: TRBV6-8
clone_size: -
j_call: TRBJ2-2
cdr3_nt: TGTGCCAGCAGGCTCAGAGCCGGGGAGCTGTTTTTT
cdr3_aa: CASRLRAGELFF

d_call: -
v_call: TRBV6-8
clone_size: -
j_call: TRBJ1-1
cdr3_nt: TGTGCCAGCAGTGACAATGGGCGTCGGAACACTGAAGCTTTCTTT
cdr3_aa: CASSDNGRRNTEAFF

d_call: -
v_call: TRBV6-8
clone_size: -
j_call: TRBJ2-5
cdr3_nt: TGTGCCAGCAGTTCCCCCCTTTTAGCCCTTGGAGGGACCCAGTACTTC
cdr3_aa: CASSSPLLALGGTQYF

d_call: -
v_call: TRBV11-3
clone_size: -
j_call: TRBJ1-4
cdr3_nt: TGTGCCAGCAGCTTATATGCCGGAGGGACTAATGAAAAACTGTTTTTT
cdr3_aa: CASSLYAGGTNEKLFF

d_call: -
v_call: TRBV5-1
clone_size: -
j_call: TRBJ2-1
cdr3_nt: TGCGCCAGCAGCGAGCCCCCCGGGGGCGCGAAAGACAATGAGCAGTTCTTC
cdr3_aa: CASSEPPGGAKDNEQFF

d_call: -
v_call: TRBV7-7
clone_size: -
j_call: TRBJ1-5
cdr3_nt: TGTGCCAGCAGCTTTTCGTCGGGACGGCTGGGAAATCAGCCCCAGCATTTT
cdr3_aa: CASSFSSGRLGNQPQHF

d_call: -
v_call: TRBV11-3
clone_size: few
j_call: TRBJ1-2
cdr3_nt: TGTGCCAGCAGCTTCGGACGGACTAACTATGGCTACACCTTC
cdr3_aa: CASSFGRTNYGYTF

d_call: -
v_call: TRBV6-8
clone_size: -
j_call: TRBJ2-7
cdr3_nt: TGTGCCAGCAGTTATTCAGGGTTCGAGCAGTACTTC
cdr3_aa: CASSYSGFEQYF

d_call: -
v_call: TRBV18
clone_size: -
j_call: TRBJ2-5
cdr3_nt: TGTGCCAGCGCGTTAGGCTTCCAAGAGACCCAGTACTTC
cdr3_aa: CASALGFQETQYF

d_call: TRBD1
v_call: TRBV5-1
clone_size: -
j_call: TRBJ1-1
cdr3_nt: TGCGCCAGCAGCTTACGGACAGGGAACACTGAAGCTTTCTTT
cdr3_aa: CASSLRTGNTEAFF

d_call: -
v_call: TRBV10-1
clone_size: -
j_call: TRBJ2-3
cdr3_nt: TGCGCCAGCAGTGAGGAGCTAACCTCCACAGATACGCAGTATTTT
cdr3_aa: CASSEELTSTDTQYF

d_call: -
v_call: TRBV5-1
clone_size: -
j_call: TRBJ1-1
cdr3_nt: TGCGCCAGCAGCTTGGGGCATCCTAACACTGAAGCTTTCTTT
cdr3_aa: CASSLGHPNTEAFF

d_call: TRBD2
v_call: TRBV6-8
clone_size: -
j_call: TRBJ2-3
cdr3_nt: TGTGCCAGCAGTCCCTGGATAGCGGGGGAGTTAGATACGCAGTATTTT
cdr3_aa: CASSPWIAGELDTQYF